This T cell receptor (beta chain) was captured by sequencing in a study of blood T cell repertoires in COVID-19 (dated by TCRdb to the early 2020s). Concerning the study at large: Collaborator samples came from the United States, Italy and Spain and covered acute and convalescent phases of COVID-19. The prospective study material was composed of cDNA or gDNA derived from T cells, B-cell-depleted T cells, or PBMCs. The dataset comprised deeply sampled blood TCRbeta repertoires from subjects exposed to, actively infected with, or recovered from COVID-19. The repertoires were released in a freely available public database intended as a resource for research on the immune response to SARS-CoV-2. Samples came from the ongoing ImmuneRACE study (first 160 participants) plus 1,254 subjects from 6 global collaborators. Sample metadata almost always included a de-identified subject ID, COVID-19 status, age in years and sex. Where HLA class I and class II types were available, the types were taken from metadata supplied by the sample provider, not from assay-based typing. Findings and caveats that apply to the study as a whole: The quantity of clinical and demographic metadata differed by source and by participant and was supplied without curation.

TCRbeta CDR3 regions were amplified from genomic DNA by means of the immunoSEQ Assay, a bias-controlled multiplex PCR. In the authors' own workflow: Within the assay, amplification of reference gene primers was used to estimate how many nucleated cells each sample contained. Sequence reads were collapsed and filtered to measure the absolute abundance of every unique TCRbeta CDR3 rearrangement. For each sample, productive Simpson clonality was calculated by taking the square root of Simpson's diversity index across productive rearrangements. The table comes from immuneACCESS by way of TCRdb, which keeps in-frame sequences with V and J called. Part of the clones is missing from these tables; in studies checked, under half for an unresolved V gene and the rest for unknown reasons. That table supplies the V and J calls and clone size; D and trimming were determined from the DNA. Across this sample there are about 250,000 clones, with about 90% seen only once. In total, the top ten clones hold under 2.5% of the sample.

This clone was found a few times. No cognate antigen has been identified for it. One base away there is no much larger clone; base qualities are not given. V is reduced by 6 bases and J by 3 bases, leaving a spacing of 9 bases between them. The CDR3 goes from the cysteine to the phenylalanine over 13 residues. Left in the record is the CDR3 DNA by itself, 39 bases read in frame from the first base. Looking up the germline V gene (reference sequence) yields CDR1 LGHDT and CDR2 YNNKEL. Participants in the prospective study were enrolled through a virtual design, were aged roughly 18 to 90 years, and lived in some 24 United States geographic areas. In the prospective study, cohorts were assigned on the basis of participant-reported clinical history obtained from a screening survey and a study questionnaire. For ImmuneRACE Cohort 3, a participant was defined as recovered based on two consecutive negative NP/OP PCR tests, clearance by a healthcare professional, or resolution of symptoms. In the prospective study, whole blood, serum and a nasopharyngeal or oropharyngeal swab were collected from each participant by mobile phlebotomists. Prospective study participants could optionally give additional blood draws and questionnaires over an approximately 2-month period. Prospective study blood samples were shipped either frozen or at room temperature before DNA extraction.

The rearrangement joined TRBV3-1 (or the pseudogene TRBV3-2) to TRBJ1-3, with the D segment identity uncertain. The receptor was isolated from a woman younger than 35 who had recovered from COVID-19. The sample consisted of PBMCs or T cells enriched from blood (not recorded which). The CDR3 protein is CASRYIFGNTIYF. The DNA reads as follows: TGTGCCAGCAGATACATATTTGGAAACACCATATATTTT.